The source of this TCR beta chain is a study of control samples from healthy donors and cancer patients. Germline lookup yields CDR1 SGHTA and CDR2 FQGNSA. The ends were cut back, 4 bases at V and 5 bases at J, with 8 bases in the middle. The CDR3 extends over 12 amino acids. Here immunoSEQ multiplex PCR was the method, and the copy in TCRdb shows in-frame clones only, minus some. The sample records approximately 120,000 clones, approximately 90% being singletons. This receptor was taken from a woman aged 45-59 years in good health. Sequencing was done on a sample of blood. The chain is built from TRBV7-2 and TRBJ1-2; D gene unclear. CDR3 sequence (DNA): TGTGCCAGCAGCTCCGGACGGTATGGCTACACCTTC. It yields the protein CASSSGRYGYTF.